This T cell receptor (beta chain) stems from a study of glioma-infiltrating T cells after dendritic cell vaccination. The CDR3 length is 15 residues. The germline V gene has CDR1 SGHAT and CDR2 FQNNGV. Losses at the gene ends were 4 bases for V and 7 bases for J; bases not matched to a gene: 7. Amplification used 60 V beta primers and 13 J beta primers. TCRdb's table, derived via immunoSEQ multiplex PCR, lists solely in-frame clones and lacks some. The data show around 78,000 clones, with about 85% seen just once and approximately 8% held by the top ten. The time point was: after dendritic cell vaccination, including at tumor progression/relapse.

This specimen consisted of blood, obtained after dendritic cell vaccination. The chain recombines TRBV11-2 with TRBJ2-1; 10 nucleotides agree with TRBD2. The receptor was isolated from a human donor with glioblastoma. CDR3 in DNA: TGTGCCAGCAGCTCTCCTAGCGGGAGTGTAAATGAGCAGTTCTTC. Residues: CASSSPSGSVNEQFF.